This T cell receptor beta chain derives from a study of T cells in Graves' hyperthyroidism and ophthalmopathy. Whole-study findings and limits: Most clonotypes expanded in the thyroid (above 0.001) were also present in blood.

RNA transcripts gave rise to amplified TCR beta CDR3 regions. TCR CDR3 underwent first-round RT-PCR with the HTBI primer set. TCRdb ran MiXCR on the multiplex PCR reads and lists one entry per CDR3 protein. This table holds some 500,000 distinct CDR3 sequences, approximately 16% found once. This clonotype was counted ten times or more. Its matching antigen is unknown. Disease lasting under 3 months, a NOSPECS grade of at least 4, and a Clinical Activity Score of at least 3 were features of the ophthalmopathy patients. Investigators excluded patients with uncontrolled infection, other autoimmune disease, pregnancy or lactation. Source material for PBMCs was less than 12 ml fresh peripheral blood. The CDR3 totals 14 residues. Looked up from germline, CDR1 is MDHEN and CDR2 is SYDVKM. The V gene lost 7 bases and the J gene lost 5 bases, with 18 bases spanning the gap.

The rearrangement joins TRBV28 to TRBJ2-7; possibly TRBD2 for D (5 bases). This receptor was identified in a woman aged 25-40 years with Graves' ophthalmopathy. Sequencing was done on a sample of blood. CDR3 sequence: CASTSGSEIDEQYF. CDR3 bases: TGTGCCAGCACTTCGGGGTCAGAGATCGACGAGCAGTACTTC.